What follows are 10 T cell receptor beta chains derived from one specimen sequenced in a study of OX40 agonist ivuxolimab in advanced cancers. The protocol was immunoSEQ multiplex PCR, while the TCRdb copy is restricted to in-frame clones and leaves out a portion. This sample has 90,000 or so clones, with 80% to 90% found just once. This specimen consisted of CD4+ or CD8+ T cells sorted from blood, obtained in a trial of the OX40 agonist ivuxolimab. The receptors here all came from an adult with an advanced solid tumor such as melanoma, head and neck, liver or kidney cancer.

The chain links TRBV6-1 to TRBJ2-3; 13 bases align to TRBD2. The CDR3 spans 18 residues. V was clipped by 4 bases and J by 0 bases; unmatched bases: 7. Looked up from germline, CDR1 is MNHNS and CDR2 is SASEGT. As DNA, the CDR3 is TGTGCCAGCAGTGGACGACTAGCGGGAGGCCCTAGCACAGATACGCAGTATTTT. Protein sequence: CASSGRLAGGPSTDTQYF.

The genes are TRBV6-6 and TRBJ2-5; 8 positions agree with TRBD1. Matching the DNA end better, TRBJ2-7 makes the J call doubtful. Germline assignment: CDR1 MNHNY and CDR2 SVGAGI (reference sequence). CDR3 length: 16 amino acids. CDR3 sequence (DNA): TGTGCCAGCAGTTCCCCCGAATGGACAGGGACTTACGAGCAGTACTTC. Protein: CASSSPEWTGTYEQYF.

This chain connects TRBV27 to TRBJ1-5; D possibly corresponds to TRBD1 (6 bases). Trimming took 4 bases from V and 0 from J, leaving 13 bases between them. Germline V gene sequence: CDR1 MNHEY, CDR2 SMNVEV (reference sequence). CDR3 length: 16 residues. This CDR3 reads CASSSQGLISNQPQHF. In DNA form, the CDR3 reads TGTGCCAGCAGTTCACAGGGACTGATTAGCAATCAGCCCCAGCATTTT.

This clone showed up just a few times. The chain has TRBV6-1 and TRBJ2-1; 12 nucleotides line up with TRBD2. The V segment lost 4 bases and the J segment 7 bases; nucleotides outside the gene matches: 11. Germline-derived CDR1 and CDR2 are MNHNS and SASEGT. CDR3 size: 17 residues. CDR3 protein: CASSGRLAGERGNEQFF. CDR3 DNA: TGTGCCAGCAGTGGTCGACTAGCGGGAGAGCGGGGGAATGAGCAGTTCTTC.

The chain joins TRBV7-2 to TRBJ2-1; D call uncertain. The germline V gene encodes CDR1 SGHTA and CDR2 FQGNSA. Trimming took off 5 bases at V and 9 bases at J, with 17 bases between the two ends. The CDR3 is 14 residues long. CDR3 in DNA: TGTGCCAGCAGCCCGAAGCTAGATGCGACTGAGCAGTTCTTC. It is translated as CASSPKLDATEQFF.

This clone was counted between two and nine times. The genes are TRBV7-6 and TRBJ2-3; 10 nucleotides match TRBD2. V lost 5 bases and J lost 3; bases outside the gene matches: 8. This CDR3 comprises 16 residues. Germline lookup yields CDR1 SGHVS and CDR2 FNYEAQ. Here the CDR3 reads CASSVLLAGQTDTQYF. CDR3 coding DNA: TGTGCCAGCAGCGTCTTACTAGCGGGACAAACAGATACGCAGTATTTT. The entire variable domain, with the rest obtained from reference TRBV7-6 and TRBJ2-3, is as follows: GAGVSQSPRYKVTKRGQDVALRCDPISGHVSLYWYRQALGQGPEFLTYFNYEAQQDKSGLPNDRFSAERPEGSISTLTIQRTEQRDSAMYRCASSVLLAGQTDTQYFGPGTRLTVL.

The chain uses TRBV9 and TRBJ1-3, with 7 positions matching TRBD1. Germline CDR1 reads SGDLS; CDR2 reads YYNGEE. This CDR3 is built from 14 residues. With V trimmed by 0 bases and J by 4 bases, 1 base remained unmatched. CDR3 nucleotides: TGTGCCAGCAGCGTAGAACAGGGGGGAAACACCATATATTTT. Amino acid sequence: CASSVEQGGNTIYF.

This clone was detected only once. The chain couples TRBV7-2 to TRBJ2-5; D unresolved. Trimming left V 5 bases short and J 1 base short, with 8 bases between. Per germline, CDR1 SGHTA and CDR2 FQGNSA. This CDR3 is 13 amino acids long. The CDR3 DNA is TGTGCCAGCAGCAGGGTCGGCCAAGAGACCCAGTACTTC. Its translation is CASSRVGQETQYF.

The chain has TRBV29-1 and TRBJ1-2, with 8 nucleotides matching TRBD1. This CDR3 comprises 13 residues. Trimming at V came to 1 base and at J to 5 bases, leaving 3 bases not matched to a gene. The V gene's germline CDR1 is SQVTM and CDR2 ANQGSEA. The CDR3 is CSVEAGQGYGYTF. In nucleotides, the CDR3 is TGCAGCGTTGAAGCAGGACAGGGATATGGCTACACCTTC. The full variable domain, in which reference TRBV29-1 and TRBJ1-2 provide the parts outside the CDR3, is SAVISQKPSRDICQRGTSLTIQCQVDSQVTMMFWYRQQPGQSLTLIATANQGSEATYESGFVIDKFPISRPNLTFSTLTVSNMSPEDSSIYLCSVEAGQGYGYTFGSGTRLTVV.

The chain is built from TRBV2 and TRBJ2-6; possibly TRBD1 for D (5 bases). The CDR3 consists of 16 residues. Germline assignment: CDR1 SNHLY and CDR2 FYNNEI. Trimming took off 6 bases at V and 4 bases at J, with 16 bases between the two ends. CDR3 region: CASRDMQVPGANVLTF. CDR3 coding DNA: TGTGCCAGCAGGGACATGCAAGTTCCCGGGGCCAACGTCCTGACTTTC.